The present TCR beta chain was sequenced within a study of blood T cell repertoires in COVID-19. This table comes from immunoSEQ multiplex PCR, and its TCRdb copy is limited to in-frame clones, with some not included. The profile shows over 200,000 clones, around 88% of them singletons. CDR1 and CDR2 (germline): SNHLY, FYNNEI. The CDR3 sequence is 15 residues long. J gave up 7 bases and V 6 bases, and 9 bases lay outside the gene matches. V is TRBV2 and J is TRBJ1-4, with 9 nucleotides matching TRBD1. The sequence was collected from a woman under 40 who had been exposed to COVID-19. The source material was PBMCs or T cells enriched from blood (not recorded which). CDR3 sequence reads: CASRTQGAFGEKLFF. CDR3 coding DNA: TGTGCCAGCAGAACACAGGGGGCTTTTGGTGAAAAACTGTTTTTT.